These 6 T cell receptor beta chains were all obtained from the same sample, sequenced in a study of blood T cell repertoires in COVID-19. Generated by immunoSEQ multiplex PCR, the TCRdb table keeps only in-frame clones and is missing some. The sample yields 100,000 to 150,000 clones, about 86% seen once. The specimen sequenced was PBMCs or T cells enriched from blood (not recorded which). These receptors all stem from a man aged 35-49 years with acute COVID-19.

This chain joins TRBV2 and TRBJ2-5, with 7 bases fitting TRBD2. V trimming: 3 bases; J trimming: 1 base; junction bases outside the gene matches: 2. Germline CDR1 is SNHLY and CDR2 is FYNNEI. The CDR3 loop spans 14 amino acids. The CDR3: CASSEASGQETQYF. The CDR3 nucleotides are TGTGCCAGCAGTGAGGCTAGCGGCCAAGAGACCCAGTACTTC.

The rearrangement joins TRBV5-1 to TRBJ1-5, with 8 bases that match TRBD1. Germline values: CDR1 SGHRS, CDR2 YFSETQ. V lost 4 bases, J lost 7 bases, and 7 bases stayed unmatched. This CDR3 is 14 amino acids long. DNA of the CDR3: TGCGCCAGCAGCCCGACAGGGGAAGGGCAGCCCCAGCATTTT. Its protein is CASSPTGEGQPQHF.

The chain employs TRBV18 and TRBJ2-2, with D possibly matching TRBD2 (5 bases). The CDR3 contains 15 residues. The V end lost 0 bases, the J end lost 6 bases, and 11 bases lay between the germline ends. Germline V gene sequence: CDR1 KGHSH, CDR2 LQKENI. The CDR3 sequence is CASSPPDGSAGELFF. The CDR3 nucleotides read TGTGCCAGCTCACCACCCGATGGTAGCGCCGGGGAGCTGTTTTTT.

The chain has TRBV29-1 and TRBJ1-3, with 8 bases fitting TRBD1. This CDR3 contains 14 residues. Losses at the gene ends were 4 bases for V and 4 bases for J; bases not matched to a gene: 6. CDR1 and CDR2 from the germline V gene are SQVTM and ANQGSEA. The CDR3 reads CSVVIAGGGNTIYF. The CDR3 region has the DNA TGCAGCGTTGTTATAGCAGGGGGCGGAAACACCATATATTTT.

This clone appeared a few times. CDR3 loop: CASSVREDTEAFF. CDR3 nucleotide sequence: TGTGCCAGCAGCGTCAGGGAGGACACTGAAGCTTTCTTT. The chain employs TRBV11-2 and TRBJ1-1; maybe TRBD1 (5 bases). V dropped 5 bases and J dropped 3 bases, with 10 bases sitting between them. CDR3 length: 13 amino acids. Per the germline V gene, CDR1 is SGHAT and CDR2 is FQNNGV.

This clone was picked up a small number of times. V usage is TRBV29-1 and J usage is TRBJ1-4, with a possible D match to TRBD1 (5 bases). Germline CDR1 and CDR2: SQVTM and ANQGSEA. Trimming removed 4 bases from V and 3 bases from J, with 9 bases in between. CDR3 length: 13 residues. CDR3 sequence reads: CSVVGGANEKLFF. CDR3 in DNA: TGCAGCGTTGTGGGGGGTGCTAATGAAAAACTGTTTTTT.